This T cell receptor (beta chain) was identified in a study of cytomegalovirus exposure and HLA in healthy donors. Amplification used 60 Vbeta primers and 13 Jbeta primers. TCRdb's table, derived via immunoSEQ multiplex PCR, lists solely in-frame clones and lacks some. The sample shows 90,000 to 100,000 clones, under 75% of them seen only once. With V trimmed by 4 bases and J by 0 bases, 6 bases remained unmatched. The V gene's germline CDR1 is SGHDT and CDR2 YYEEEE. This CDR3 is built from 15 residues. This clone was detected only a few times. This chain links TRBV5-6 with TRBJ2-7, with 8 nucleotides matching TRBD2. The sequence derives from a female donor in good health and CMV-seronegative. The sample taken for sequencing was PBMCs. For the CDR3, the DNA is TGTGCCAGCAGCCGACTAGCGAGGAGCTCCTACGAGCAGTACTTC. Translating gives CASSRLARSSYEQYF.